The rows below give T cell receptor beta chains drawn from one sample of a study of blood T cells in healthy people across ages. TCRdb re-called the 5' RACE reads with MiXCR, one entry per CDR3 protein. The repertoire holds roughly 2 million distinct CDR3 sequences, with roughly 52% as singletons. The specimen was blood. The receptors come from a woman in her thirties or forties in good health. Both conserved end residues are part of each CDR3.

TRBJ2-7,TRBV20-1,CSAAQGVGEQYF
TRBJ2-5,TRBV7-2,CASSLKSGRGASQETQYF
TRBJ2-1,TRBV28,CASTSRDRVWNEQFF
TRBJ2-1,TRBV5-6,CASSLGFSGEVVNNEQFF
TRBJ2-1,TRBV5-6,CASSAGTEEDNEQFF
TRBJ1-6,TRBV7-2,CASSSRRQGGLNSPLHF
TRBJ2-3,TRBV9,CASSGQGGLRTDTQYF
TRBJ1-1,TRBV5-1,CASSPGGGRNTEAFF
TRBJ1-4,TRBV6-5,CASTPTATNEKLFF
TRBJ1-2,TRBV20-1,CSAEPGQSIYGYTF
TRBJ1-2,TRBV7-2,CASSLGSTSNYGYTF
TRBJ2-7,TRBV20-1,CSAPPSDRTYEQYF
TRBJ2-1,TRBV28,CASRTSASYNEQFF
TRBJ2-1,TRBV5-1,CASSFGGRGMDEQFF
TRBJ2-4,TRBV3-1,CASSQEWDLAKNIQYF
TRBJ2-3,TRBV7-6,CASSLGRGLTDTQYF
TRBJ2-7,TRBV20-1,CSARDYDGNSYEQYF